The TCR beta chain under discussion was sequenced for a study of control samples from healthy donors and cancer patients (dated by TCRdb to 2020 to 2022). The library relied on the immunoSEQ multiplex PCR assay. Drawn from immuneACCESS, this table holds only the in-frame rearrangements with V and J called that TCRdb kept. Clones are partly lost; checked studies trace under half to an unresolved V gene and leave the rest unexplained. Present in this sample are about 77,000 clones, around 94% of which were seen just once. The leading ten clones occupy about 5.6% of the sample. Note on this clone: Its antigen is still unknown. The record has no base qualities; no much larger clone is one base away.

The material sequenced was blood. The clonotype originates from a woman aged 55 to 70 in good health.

The DNA sequence is as follows: TGTGCCAGCAGTTTCTCCGGGGCCTATGGCTACACCTTC. Its amino acids are CASSFSGAYGYTF. The chain uses TRBV6-2 or TRBV6-3 and TRBJ1-2; TRBD1 could be the D gene, as 5 bases match. The junction shows trimming of 4 bases on V and 4 bases on J, plus 10 bases between the germline ends. The CDR1 and CDR2 encoded by the germline V gene are MNHEY and SVGEGT. Spanning cysteine to phenylalanine, the CDR3 consists of 13 amino acids. Of the read, only the CDR3 DNA is kept; its 39 bases are in frame from base 1.